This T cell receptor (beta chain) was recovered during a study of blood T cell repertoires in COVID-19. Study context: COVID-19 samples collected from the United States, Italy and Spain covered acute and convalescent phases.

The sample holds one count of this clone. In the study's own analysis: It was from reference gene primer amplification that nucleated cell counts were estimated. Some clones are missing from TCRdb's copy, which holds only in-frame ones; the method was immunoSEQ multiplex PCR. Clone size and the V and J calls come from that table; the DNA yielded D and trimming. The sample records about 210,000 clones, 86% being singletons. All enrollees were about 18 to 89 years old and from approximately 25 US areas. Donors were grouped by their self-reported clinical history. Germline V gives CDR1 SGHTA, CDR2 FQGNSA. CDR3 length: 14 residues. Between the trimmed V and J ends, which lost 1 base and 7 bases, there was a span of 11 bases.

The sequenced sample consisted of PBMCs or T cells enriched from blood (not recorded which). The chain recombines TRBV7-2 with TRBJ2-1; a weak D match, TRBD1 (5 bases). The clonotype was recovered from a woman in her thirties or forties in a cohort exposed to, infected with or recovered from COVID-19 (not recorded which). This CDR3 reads CASSLVIGVNEQFF. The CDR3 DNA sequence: TGTGCCAGCAGCTTAGTGATAGGGGTTAATGAGCAGTTCTTC. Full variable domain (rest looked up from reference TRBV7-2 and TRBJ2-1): GAGVSQSPSNKVTEKGKDVELRCDPISGHTALYWYRQSLGQGLEFLIYFQGNSAPDKSGLPSDRFSAERTGGSVSTLTIQRTQQEDSAVYLCASSLVIGVNEQFFGPGTRLTVL.